These T cell receptor beta chains were read from a single sample in a study of blood T cell repertoires in COVID-19. Generated by immunoSEQ multiplex PCR, the TCRdb table keeps only in-frame clones and is missing some. The sample holds approximately 110,000 clones; 65% to 80% are singletons and the top ten take 0.7% to 1%. Sequencing was performed on peripheral blood. The source of these receptors is a human donor with acute or convalescent COVID-19. The donor label of this sample is uncertain. CDR3s include the opening cysteine and the closing phenylalanine or tryptophan. A D gene is named only where the DNA matches it firmly. Only part of the rows carry a size: once, few, many, or a class if the clone is expanded.

V gene	clone size	J gene	D gene	CDR3 protein	CDR3 DNA
TRBV9	-	TRBJ2-1	TRBD2	CASSVESLTSGYYNEQFF	TGTGCCAGCAGCGTAGAGAGTTTGACTAGCGGGTACTACAATGAGCAGTTCTTC
TRBV2	once	TRBJ1-3	-	CASTPRTVNAGNTIYF	TGTGCCAGCACCCCGAGAACGGTTAACGCTGGAAACACCATATATTTT
TRBV7-9	-	TRBJ2-7	TRBD1	CASSPRDSSYEQYF	TGTGCCAGCAGCCCACGGGACAGCTCCTACGAGCAGTACTTC
TRBV3-1/TRBV3-2	-	TRBJ1-2	TRBD1	CASSPGGSTYGYTF	TGTGCCAGCAGTCCAGGGGGCTCCACCTATGGCTACACCTTC
TRBV18	-	TRBJ1-2	-	CASSPGLQWGYTF	TGTGCCAGCTCGCCGGGACTACAATGGGGCTACACCTTC
TRBV9	many	TRBJ1-2	TRBD1	CASSARTTGGDYGYTF	TGTGCCAGCAGCGCGCGGACGACAGGGGGGGACTATGGCTACACCTTC
TRBV29-1	-	TRBJ1-1	TRBD1	CSVEGQAYTEAFF	TGCAGCGTTGAGGGACAGGCCTACACTGAAGCTTTCTTT
TRBV4-1	many	TRBJ1-3	TRBD1	CASSQQRTGSGNTIYF	TGCGCCAGCAGCCAACAAAGGACAGGCTCTGGAAACACCATATATTTT
TRBV4-1	once	TRBJ2-5	TRBD2	CASSQDRAGGYQETQYF	TGCGCCAGCAGCCAAGACCGCGCGGGGGGCTACCAAGAGACCCAGTACTTC
TRBV24-1	-	TRBJ1-3	-	CATSDQNSGNTIYF	TGTGCCACCAGTGACCAGAACTCTGGAAACACCATATATTTT
TRBV19	-	TRBJ1-5	-	CASSSDGISNQPQHF	TGTGCCAGTAGTTCGGACGGGATTAGCAATCAGCCCCAGCATTTT
TRBV7-2	-	TRBJ2-5	TRBD1	CASSLAGTGAETQYF	TGTGCCAGCAGCTTAGCCGGGACAGGGGCTGAGACCCAGTACTTC
TRBV27	-	TRBJ2-7	-	CASSPRQGLTNEQYF	TGTGCCAGCAGTCCCCGCCAGGGGCTTACTAACGAGCAGTACTTC
TRBV7-9	-	TRBJ2-7	TRBD2	CASSPRTSASYEQYF	TGTGCCAGCAGCCCTAGGACTAGCGCGTCCTACGAGCAGTACTTC
TRBV29-1	-	TRBJ2-3	-	CSVDINGQGSDTQYF	TGCAGCGTTGACATAAATGGGCAGGGGTCAGATACGCAGTATTTT
TRBV13	once	TRBJ1-5	-	CASSLSRNQPQHF	TGTGCCAGCAGCTTATCTCGGAATCAGCCCCAGCATTTT
TRBV6-5	once	TRBJ1-3	TRBD1	CASSYSNRGQNTIYF	TGTGCCAGCAGTTACTCAAACAGGGGGCAGAACACCATATATTTT
TRBV7-2	-	TRBJ1-5	-	CASSSDSLQPQHF	TGTGCCAGCAGCTCAGACAGCCTCCAGCCCCAGCATTTT
TRBV3-1/TRBV3-2	-	TRBJ2-7	TRBD1	CASSPYRGQDNSYEQYF	TGTGCCAGCAGCCCCTATCGCGGACAGGACAACTCCTACGAGCAGTACTTC
TRBV28	-	TRBJ1-5	-	CASRIQGWGQPQHF	TGTGCCAGCAGGATACAGGGTTGGGGTCAGCCCCAGCATTTT
TRBV3-1/TRBV3-2	-	TRBJ2-1	TRBD2	CASRRRRGAGGTNNEQFF	TGTGCCAGCAGACGGAGGAGGGGAGCGGGGGGAACTAACAATGAGCAGTTCTTC
TRBV3-1/TRBV3-2	once	TRBJ1-2	-	CASSQENYGYTF	TGTGCCAGCAGCCAGGAGAACTATGGCTACACCTTC
TRBV7-2	-	TRBJ1-4	-	CASSLAVRGSSTNEKLFF	TGTGCCAGCAGCTTAGCTGTTCGGGGTAGTTCAACTAATGAAAAACTGTTTTTT
TRBV2	-	TRBJ2-3	TRBD2	CASSEPPLAGGRLGDTQYF	TGTGCCAGCAGTGAACCCCCCCTAGCGGGGGGGAGGCTCGGAGATACGCAGTATTTT
TRBV18	-	TRBJ2-5	-	CASSPGRQETQYF	TGTGCCAGCTCACCGGGGCGGCAAGAGACCCAGTACTTC
TRBV9	-	TRBJ1-1	-	CASSVAGAGTTEAFF	TGTGCCAGCAGCGTAGCAGGGGCCGGAACCACTGAAGCTTTCTTT
TRBV27	-	TRBJ1-6	TRBD1	CASNSLRGGQGSSPLHF	TGTGCCAGCAACTCACTCCGGGGGGGACAGGGGAGTTCACCCCTCCACTTT
TRBV10-3	-	TRBJ1-2	-	CAISERGESGYTF	TGTGCCATCAGTGAACGGGGTGAAAGTGGCTACACCTTC
TRBV2	-	TRBJ1-6	-	CASRQREGTRSPLHF	TGTGCCAGCAGACAAAGGGAGGGGACGAGATCACCCCTCCACTTT
TRBV5-6	once	TRBJ1-2	-	CASSLGPRPNYGYTF	TGTGCCAGCAGCTTGGGCCCGAGGCCTAACTATGGCTACACCTTC
TRBV3-1/TRBV3-2	-	TRBJ1-1	-	CASSQADIRTEAFF	TGTGCCAGCAGCCAAGCAGACATTCGGACTGAAGCTTTCTTT